This TCR beta chain is drawn from a study of beta chain features in type 1 diabetes. Points from the study as a whole: The VDJ junctions of type 1 diabetes patients carried fewer insertions and more deletions.

cDNA synthesis used the whole RNA isolate, giving expressed TCRB sequences. Measured with immunoSEQ multiplex PCR; TCRdb has only the in-frame clones, and not every one. The sample holds about 140,000 clones, approximately 10% seen once. This clone was detected only a few times. The antigen is not known. CDR3 length: 16 amino acids. The germline V gene encodes CDR1 SEHNR and CDR2 FQNEAQ (reference sequence). The trim removed 4 bases at V and 3 bases at J, leaving 7 bases unmatched. The TCR was taken from a middle-aged woman in good health. This chain uses TRBV7-9 with TRBJ2-2, with 8 bases that match TRBD2. Material: central memory CD4+ T cells from blood. The CDR3 nucleotides read TGTGCCAGCAGCTCCCCGGGGGGGAAGTACACCGGGGAGCTGTTTTTT. Protein product: CASSSPGGKYTGELFF.